This T cell receptor (beta chain) was sequenced in a study of PD-1 blockade in classical Hodgkin lymphoma. General study points: The study reported lower baseline TCR diversity in newly diagnosed patients than in healthy donors. CD4+ TCR diversity, unlike CD8+, rose significantly by C4D1. Complete responders showed a baseline diversity that resembled the diversity of newly diagnosed patients.

After autologous stem cell transplantation all patients relapsed, and prior brentuximab vedotin exposure differed between cohorts. Researchers pulled CD8+ T cells out of thawed PBMCs using magnetic negative selection. This clone was recorded once. The antigen remains undetermined. Method: immunoSEQ multiplex PCR; TCRdb's copy keeps in-frame clones and lacks some. The sample carries about 7,900 clones, about 86% recorded once. The CDR3 contains 14 residues. With V trimmed by 5 bases and J by 6 bases, 8 bases remained unmatched. CDR1 and CDR2 (germline): MNHEY, SMNVEV (reference sequence). The receptor was derived from a human donor with classical Hodgkin lymphoma. The sequencing used CD8+ T cells from blood, collected at baseline. The rearrangement links TRBV27 to TRBJ2-7; TRBD1 matches at 9 bases. The CDR3 bases are TGTGCCAGCAGTCCGTGGACAGGGGCTGGCGAGCAGTACTTC. It specifies CASSPWTGAGEQYF.